This record covers a single T cell receptor (beta chain). Original processing methods: Scientists estimated how many nucleated cells there were by amplifying reference gene primers. TCRdb's table, derived via immunoSEQ multiplex PCR, lists solely in-frame clones and lacks some. Clone size and the V and J calls come from that table; the DNA yielded D and trimming. The table includes approximately 240,000 clones, 65% to 85% detected once. CDR1 and CDR2 from the germline V gene are LGHNA and YNFKEQ. The V and J ends lost 0 bases and 6 bases, in that order; junction bases with no gene match: 6. The CDR3 extends over 16 amino acids. The data stem from a study of blood T cell repertoires in COVID-19. Across the study: Italy, Spain and the United States were the sources of the convalescent and acute COVID-19 samples. Nucleic acid was either cDNA or gDNA, and it came from T cells, B-cell-depleted T cells, or PBMCs.

The V call is TRBV4-2, the J call TRBJ2-7; 12 nucleotides align to TRBD1. Material for sequencing was peripheral blood. This sequence was found in an older woman with acute or convalescent COVID-19. In nucleotides, the CDR3 is TGTGCCAGCAGCCAAGAACCGGGACAGGGGGCCTTCGAGCAGTACTTC. Amino acids: CASSQEPGQGAFEQYF.